The sequence of this TCR beta chain was determined in a study of Graves' ophthalmopathy and Graves' hyperthyroidism. This clonotype was counted many times. The study amplified TCR beta CDR3 regions using RNA transcripts. Amplification began with first-round RT-PCR using HTBI primers, then second-round multiplex PCR was performed. TCRdb ran MiXCR on the multiplex PCR reads and lists one entry per CDR3 protein. The sample lists about 550,000 distinct CDR3 sequences, under 45% seen once, with 3.5% to 4.5% in the top ten. Germline lookup yields CDR1 SGHRS and CDR2 YFSETQ. Deletions cut 2 bases from V and 3 bases from J, with 11 bases between. This CDR3 has 14 residues.

V and J are TRBV5-1 and TRBJ2-5; D is ambiguous. The sample comprised peripheral blood or thyroid tissue (not recorded which). This sequence originates from an adult man with Graves' hyperthyroidism. The CDR3 DNA reads as TGCGCCAGCAGCTTTGATAGGTTGAAAGAGACCCAGTACTTC. This gives the protein CASSFDRLKETQYF. The whole variable domain, filled in from reference TRBV5-1 and TRBJ2-5, reads KAGVTQTPRYLIKTRGQQVTLSCSPISGHRSVSWYQQTPGQGLQFLFEYFSETQRNKGNFPGRFSGRQFSNSRSEMNVSTLELGDSALYLCASSFDRLKETQYFGPGTRLLVL.